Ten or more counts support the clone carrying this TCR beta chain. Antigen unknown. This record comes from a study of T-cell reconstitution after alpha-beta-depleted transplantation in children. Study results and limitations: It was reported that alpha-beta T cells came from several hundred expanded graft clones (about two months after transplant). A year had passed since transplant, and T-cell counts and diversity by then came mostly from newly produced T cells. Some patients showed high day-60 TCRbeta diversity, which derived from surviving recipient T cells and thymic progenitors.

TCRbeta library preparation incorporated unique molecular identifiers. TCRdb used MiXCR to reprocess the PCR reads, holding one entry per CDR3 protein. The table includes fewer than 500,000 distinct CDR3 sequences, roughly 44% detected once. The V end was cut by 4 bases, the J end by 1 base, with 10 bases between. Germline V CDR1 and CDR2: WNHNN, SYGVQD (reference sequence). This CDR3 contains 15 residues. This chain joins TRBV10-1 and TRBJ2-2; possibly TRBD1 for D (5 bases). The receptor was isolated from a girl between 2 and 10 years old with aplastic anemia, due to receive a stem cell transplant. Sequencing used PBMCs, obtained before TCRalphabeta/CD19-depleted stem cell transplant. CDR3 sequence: CASSVSGMNTGELFF. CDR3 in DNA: TGCGCCAGCAGTGTATCAGGGATGAACACCGGGGAGCTGTTTTTT.